This T cell receptor (beta chain) was identified during a study of cytomegalovirus exposure and HLA in healthy donors. It was with 60 Vbeta and 13 Jbeta primers that the PCR ran. Per the original data handling: Among the unique TCR beta chains that a later analysis counted, about 84 million in all, some 10 million were shared. The assay was immunoSEQ multiplex PCR, and TCRdb's table has in-frame clones only and misses some. Clone size and the V and J calls come from that table; the DNA yielded D and trimming. The profile shows about 180,000 clones, around four fifths of them singletons. CDR1 SNHLY and CDR2 FYNNEI come from the germline V gene. The CDR3 is 15 residues long. The V and J ends lost 5 bases and 6 bases, in that order; junction bases with no gene match: 10. Healthy bone marrow donors supplied every sample. The donors, nominally healthy at sampling, likely had unrecorded immune exposures.

The TCR comes from a man aged 25-45 years in good health and CMV-seronegative. This chain uses TRBV2 with TRBJ1-5, with TRBD1 matching over 7 bases. Sample: PBMCs. CDR3 in DNA: TGTGCCAGCAGTCTGACAGGGATGAGCGGTCAGCCCCAGCATTTT. This gives the protein CASSLTGMSGQPQHF.